The source of this TCR beta chain is a study of beta chain features in type 1 diabetes. Findings of the study overall: Moderate yet significant TCRB CDR3 shortening was seen in Type 1 diabetes patients in all four CD4+ subsets.

The authors reverse transcribed all of the isolated RNA, so sequencing captured expressed TCRB transcripts. Libraries were prepared by immunoSEQ multiplex PCR; TCRdb keeps only in-frame clonotypes and omits some of them. This sample has approximately 120,000 clones, with approximately 15% found just once. Germline CDR1 is SEHNR and CDR2 is FQNEAQ (reference sequence). The V end was cut by 4 bases, the J end by 0 bases, with 7 bases between. The CDR3 contains 14 residues. As to this clone: What it binds is not known.

The chain employs TRBV7-9 and TRBJ1-5, with D unclear. This clonotype originated in a man aged 18 to 35 with type 1 diabetes. Sequenced sample: central memory CD4+ T cells from blood. The CDR3 sequence is CASSSGISNQPQHF. The CDR3 DNA follows: TGTGCCAGCAGCTCGGGGATTAGCAATCAGCCCCAGCATTTT. The whole variable domain, remainder taken from reference TRBV7-9 and TRBJ1-5, is DTGVSQNPRHKITKRGQNVTFRCDPISEHNRLYWYRQTLGQGPEFLTYFQNEAQLEKSRLLSDRFSAERPKGSFSTLEIQRTEQGDSAMYLCASSSGISNQPQHFGDGTRLSIL.